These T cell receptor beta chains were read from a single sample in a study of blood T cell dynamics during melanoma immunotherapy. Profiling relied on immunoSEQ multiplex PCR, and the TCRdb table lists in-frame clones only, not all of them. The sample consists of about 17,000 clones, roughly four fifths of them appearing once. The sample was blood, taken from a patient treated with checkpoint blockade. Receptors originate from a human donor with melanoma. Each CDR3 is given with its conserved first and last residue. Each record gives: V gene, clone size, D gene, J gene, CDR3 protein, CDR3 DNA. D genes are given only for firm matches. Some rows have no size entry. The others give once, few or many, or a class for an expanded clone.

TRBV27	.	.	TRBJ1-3	CASRVQGSGNTIYF	TGTGCCAGCAGGGTCCAGGGCTCTGGAAACACCATATATTTT
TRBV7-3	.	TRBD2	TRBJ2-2	CASSRGTSNTGELFF	TGTGCCAGCAGCCGTGGGACTAGCAACACCGGGGAGCTGTTTTTT
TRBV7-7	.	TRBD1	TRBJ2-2	CASSLSSRGGVGTGELFF	TGTGCTAGCAGCTTAAGCTCCCGAGGGGGCGTCGGCACCGGGGAGCTGTTTTTT
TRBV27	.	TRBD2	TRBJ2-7	CASSPLGGREFYEQYF	TGTGCCAGCAGCCCCCTAGGCGGGAGGGAATTCTACGAGCAGTACTTC
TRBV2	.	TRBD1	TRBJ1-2	CASSEGDSYGYTF	TGTGCCAGCAGTGAGGGGGACAGCTATGGCTACACCTTC
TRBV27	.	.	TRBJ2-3	CASSLLGPHSTDTQYF	TGTGCCAGCAGTTTACTGGGCCCTCATAGCACAGATACGCAGTATTTT
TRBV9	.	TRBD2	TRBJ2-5	CASSPGTSGSGETQYF	TGTGCCAGCAGCCCCGGGACTAGCGGGAGCGGCGAGACCCAGTACTTC
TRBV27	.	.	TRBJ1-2	CASSLSGLDGYTF	TGTGCCAGCAGTTTATCAGGGTTGGATGGCTACACCTTC
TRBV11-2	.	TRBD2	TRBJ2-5	CASSFLAGAETQYF	TGTGCCAGCAGCTTCCTAGCGGGAGCGGAGACCCAGTACTTC
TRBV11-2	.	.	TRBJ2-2	CASSLEGAGTGELFF	TGTGCCAGCAGCTTAGAGGGGGCTGGCACCGGGGAGCTGTTTTTT
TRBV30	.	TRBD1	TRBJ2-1	CAWRQGSMREQFF	TGTGCCTGGCGACAGGGCTCGATGAGGGAGCAGTTCTTC
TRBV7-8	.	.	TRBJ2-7	CASSLNRVNEQYF	TGTGCCAGCAGCTTAAACAGGGTCAACGAGCAGTACTTC
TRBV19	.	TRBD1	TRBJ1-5	CASSTSGGAAQPQHF	TGTGCCAGTAGTACATCAGGGGGCGCGGCTCAGCCCCAGCATTTT
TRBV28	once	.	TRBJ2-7	CASSYPPAGTHEQYF	TGTGCCAGCAGCTACCCCCCGGCAGGCACCCACGAGCAGTACTTC
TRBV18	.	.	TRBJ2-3	CASSPSGSVNTQYF	TGTGCCAGCTCACCGAGCGGGTCCGTCAATACGCAGTATTTT
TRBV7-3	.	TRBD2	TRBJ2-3	CASSSPSGRDTDTQYF	TGTGCCAGCAGCTCCCCTAGCGGGAGGGACACAGATACGCAGTATTTT
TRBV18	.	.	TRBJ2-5	CASSPGNRQETQYF	TGTGCCAGCTCACCCGGGAACAGACAAGAGACCCAGTACTTC
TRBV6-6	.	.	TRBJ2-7	CASSPTGPAPYEQYF	TGTGCCAGCAGTCCCACCGGCCCAGCCCCCTACGAGCAGTACTTC
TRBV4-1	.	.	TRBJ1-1	CASSQPGRRTTEAFF	TGCGCCAGCAGCCAGCCGGGACGCCGAACGACTGAAGCTTTCTTT
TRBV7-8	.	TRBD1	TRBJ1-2	CASSPRDRPLEGYTF	TGTGCCAGCAGCCCGAGGGACAGGCCTCTGGAAGGCTACACCTTC
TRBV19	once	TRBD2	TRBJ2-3	CASSIGREADTQYF	TGTGCCAGTAGTATAGGGCGGGAGGCAGATACGCAGTATTTT
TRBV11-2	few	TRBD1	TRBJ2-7	CASSLGSGGRTYEQYF	TGTGCCAGCAGCTTAGGGTCAGGGGGCCGGACCTACGAGCAGTACTTC
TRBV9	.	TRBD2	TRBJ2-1	CASSTASGESYNEQFF	TGTGCCAGCAGCACGGCTAGCGGGGAAAGCTACAATGAGCAGTTCTTC
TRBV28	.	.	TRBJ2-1	CASSTSGTSNWNEQFF	TGTGCCAGCAGTACGTCCGGGACTTCCAACTGGAATGAGCAGTTCTTC
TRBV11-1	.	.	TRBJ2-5	CASSFAGRETQYF	TGTGCCAGCAGCTTTGCGGGTCGGGAGACCCAGTACTTC
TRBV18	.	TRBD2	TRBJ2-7	CASSPGLAVPREQYF	TGTGCCAGCTCACCAGGACTAGCGGTCCCTCGCGAGCAGTACTTC
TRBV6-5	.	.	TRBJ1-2	CASSNMGGVGYTF	TGTGCCAGCAGTAATATGGGGGGAGTAGGCTACACCTTC
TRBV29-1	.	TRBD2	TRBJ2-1	CSVRLAGGYNEQFF	TGCAGCGTCCGGTTGGCGGGAGGCTACAATGAGCAGTTCTTC
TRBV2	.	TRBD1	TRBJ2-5	CASSRDRGPETQYF	TGTGCCAGCAGCCGGGACAGGGGCCCAGAGACCCAGTACTTC
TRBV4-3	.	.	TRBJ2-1	CASSQLRGKEQFF	TGCGCCAGCAGCCAACTCAGGGGAAAAGAGCAGTTCTTC
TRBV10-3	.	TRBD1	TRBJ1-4	CAIRGGQGADEKLFF	TGTGCCATCCGGGGGGGACAGGGGGCCGACGAAAAACTGTTTTTT
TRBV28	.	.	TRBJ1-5	CASSLSTRVTRQPQHF	TGTGCCAGCAGTTTATCGACGAGAGTAACCAGACAGCCCCAGCATTTT
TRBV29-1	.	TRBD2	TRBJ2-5	CSAIAGETQYF	TGCAGCGCCATAGCGGGGGAGACCCAGTACTTC
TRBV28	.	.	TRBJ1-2	CASSPTGSYGYTF	TGTGCCAGCAGCCCGACAGGTAGTTATGGCTACACCTTC
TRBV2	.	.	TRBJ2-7	CASSEWGSDTYEQYF	TGTGCCAGCAGTGAATGGGGTAGCGATACCTACGAGCAGTACTTC
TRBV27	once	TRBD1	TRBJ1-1	CASSQWDRRGTEAFF	TGTGCCAGCAGTCAATGGGACAGGCGGGGAACTGAAGCTTTCTTT
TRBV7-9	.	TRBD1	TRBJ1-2	CASTDRGLANYGYTF	TGTGCCAGCACCGACAGGGGGTTAGCTAACTATGGCTACACCTTC
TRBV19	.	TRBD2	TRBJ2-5	CASSVDGAGVWSGETQYF	TGTGCCAGTAGTGTCGACGGAGCGGGAGTATGGAGTGGAGAGACCCAGTACTTC
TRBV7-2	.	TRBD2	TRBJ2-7	CASSLASGRYYEQYF	TGTGCCAGCAGCTTAGCTAGCGGGAGGTACTACGAGCAGTACTTC
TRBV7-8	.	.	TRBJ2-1	CASSSDLMAEQFF	TGTGCCAGCAGCTCAGACCTTATGGCTGAGCAGTTCTTC
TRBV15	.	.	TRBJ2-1	CATSKTAGIVNEQFF	TGTGCCACCAGCAAAACGGCGGGAATAGTTAATGAGCAGTTCTTC